Below, one T cell receptor beta chain is given with its context. There is no known antigen for this receptor. Per-base qualities were not stored, and no clone one base away is much larger. From the cysteine through the phenylalanine, the CDR3 covers 22 amino acids. Here the CDR3 DNA is all that survives: 66 bases in frame from base 1. The germline V gene (reference sequence) sets CDR1 to LGHDT and CDR2 to YNNKEL. V is trimmed back by 2 bases and J by 0 bases, and the junction contains 24 bases that no gene match accounts for. In the prospective study, participants were 18 to 89 years old, resided in approximately 22 geographic areas of the United States, and were enrolled through a virtual design. In the prospective study, cohorts were assigned on the basis of participant-reported clinical history obtained from a screening survey and a study questionnaire. In the prospective study, mobile phlebotomists collected whole blood, serum and a nasopharyngeal or oropharyngeal swab from each participant. Over a roughly two-month period, participants in the prospective study had the option of providing additional blood draws and questionnaires. Before DNA extraction, blood samples from the prospective study were shipped at room temperature or frozen.

The sample is drawn from a study of blood T cell repertoires in COVID-19 (dated by TCRdb to about 2020). Background on the whole study: Samples covering the acute and convalescent phases of COVID-19 were provided by collaborators in the United States, Italy and Spain. The samples were drawn from the first 160 participants of the ongoing ImmuneRACE study and from some 1,300 subjects provided by 6 global collaborators. The repertoires were released in a freely available public database intended as a resource for research on the immune response to SARS-CoV-2. Subjects who had been exposed to COVID-19, were actively infected with it, or had recovered from it provided the deeply sampled blood TCRbeta repertoires that made up the dataset. HLA class I and class II types, where available, came from metadata supplied by the sample provider rather than from assay-based typing. The material from the prospective study consisted of cDNA or gDNA derived from T cells, B-cell-depleted T cells, or PBMCs. A de-identified subject ID, COVID-19 status, age in years and sex were almost always included in the sample metadata. On the study overall, not on this receptor specifically: The quantity of clinical and demographic metadata differed by source and by participant and was supplied without curation.

TCRbeta CDR3 regions were amplified from genomic DNA using the immunoSEQ Assay, a bias-controlled multiplex PCR. The paper's data handling went like this. Within the assay, amplification of reference gene primers was used to estimate how many nucleated cells each sample contained. Sequence reads were collapsed and filtered to measure the absolute abundance of every unique TCRbeta CDR3 rearrangement. For each sample, productive Simpson clonality was calculated by taking the square root of Simpson's diversity index across productive rearrangements. This is the immuneACCESS table as TCRdb keeps it, with only in-frame sequences that have V and J called. A part of the clones is gone; compared with another copy, unresolved V genes explain less than half, and the rest is unexplained. That table gives V, J and clone size, and the DNA gave D and trimming. The sample yields roughly 300,000 clones; approximately 86% were counted once. The ten most abundant clones make up 3.5% to 4.5% of the sample.

The chain is encoded by TRBV3-1 (or the pseudogene TRBV3-2) joined to TRBJ1-1; 7 central bases correspond to TRBD1. The sequence was obtained from a woman in her thirties or forties with acute COVID-19. The specimen sequenced was PBMCs or T cells enriched from blood (not recorded which). This receptor has the CDR3 CASSQTRGGTRGPHSLNTEAFF. The nucleotides read TGTGCCAGCAGCCAAACCAGAGGTGGGACAAGGGGGCCCCACTCCTTGAACACTGAAGCTTTCTTT.